One sample yielded the 11 T cell receptor beta chains listed below, sequenced in a study of blood T cells in healthy people across ages. The use of a sample-barcoded 5' primer and a J-beta primer mix characterized a second PCR of about 6 to 11 cycles. TCRdb used MiXCR to reprocess the 5' RACE reads, holding one entry per CDR3 protein. This table has 1 million to 1.2 million distinct CDR3 sequences, roughly two fifths appearing once. The sequenced sample consisted of blood. Receptor source: a man younger than 35 in good health.

The rearrangement joins TRBV4-3 to TRBJ1-1, with D possibly TRBD1 on 6 matching bases. Germline V CDR1 and CDR2: LGHNA, YSLEER. The CDR3 length is 16 residues. V was shortened by 4 bases and J by 4 bases, with 19 bases between the two germline ends. The CDR3 nucleotides read TGCGCCAGCAGCCCTTACCCAGGGGTCTGGAGCACTGAAGCTTTCTTT. It translates to CASSPYPGVWSTEAFF.

The rearrangement joins TRBV2 to TRBJ2-1; D remains ambiguous. The CDR3 is made up of 12 amino acids. Per germline, CDR1 SNHLY and CDR2 FYNNEI. V lost 10 bases and J 6 bases, leaving 13 bases between the germline ends. The CDR3 protein is CAKHRLGNEQFF. The CDR3, as DNA: TGTGCCAAGCACCGGCTTGGCAATGAGCAGTTCTTC.

The rearrangement links TRBV7-3 to TRBJ2-1; 9 nucleotides line up with TRBD2. Germline V CDR1 and CDR2: SGHTA, FQGTGA. Trimming removed 2 bases from V and 5 bases from J; junction bases left unmatched: 4. There are 15 residues in the CDR3. The CDR3 loop is CASSLGPSGNNEQFF. CDR3 nucleotides: TGTGCCAGCAGCTTAGGACCTAGCGGGAACAATGAGCAGTTCTTC.

V and J are TRBV7-2 and TRBJ1-2, with 7 bases lining up with TRBD1. Germline values: CDR1 SGHTA, CDR2 FQGNSA. The CDR3 has 15 residues. Trimming removed 4 bases from V and 5 bases from J; junction bases left unmatched: 10. This CDR3 reads CASSSASGQNYGYTF. CDR3 bases: TGTGCCAGCAGCTCAGCTTCGGGACAGAATTATGGCTACACCTTC.

With regard to this clonotype: It may be a read error: a sequence one base away is much more abundant. V usage is TRBV18 and J usage is TRBJ1-2, with no clear D. Germline CDR1 KGHSH, CDR2 LQKENI. This CDR3 has 11 amino acids. The CDR3 DNA reads TGTGCCGGCTCGGGGTCGGATGGCTACACCTTC. Translated, it gives CAGSGSDGYTF.

This chain connects TRBV7-2 to TRBJ2-1; 7 nucleotides align to TRBD1. Trimming removed 5 bases from V and 4 bases from J; junction bases left unmatched: 11. This CDR3 comprises 16 residues. CDR1 is SGHTA, CDR2 FQGNSA, per germline. The CDR3 loop is CASSRDLDRRYNEQFF. CDR3 DNA sequence: TGTGCCAGCAGCCGCGACCTGGACAGGCGATACAATGAGCAGTTCTTC.

This clonotype was recorded a few times. This sequence joins TRBV15 and TRBJ1-5; D uncertain. From germline, CDR1 is LNHNV and CDR2 YYDKDF (reference sequence). Between the trimmed V and J ends, which lost 0 bases and 0 bases, there was a span of 6 bases. The CDR3 runs 15 residues. CDR3 nucleotides: TGTGCCACCAGCAGAGATTACTATAGCAATCAGCCCCAGCATTTT. It encodes CATSRDYYSNQPQHF. The entire variable domain, with the rest obtained from reference TRBV15 and TRBJ1-5, is as follows: DAMVIQNPRYQVTQFGKPVTLSCSQTLNHNVMYWYQQKSSQAPKLLFHYYDKDFNNEADTPDNFQSRRPNTSFCFLDIRSPGLGDTAMYLCATSRDYYSNQPQHFGDGTRLSIL.

V gene TRBV5-1 combines with J gene TRBJ2-1; 9 nucleotides align to TRBD2. The closer fit of TRBJ2-7 to the DNA end suggests the J call may be wrong. This CDR3 is 16 amino acids long. Germline V gives CDR1 SGHRS, CDR2 YFSETQ. CDR3 sequence (DNA): TGCGCCAGCAGCCGACAGACTAGCGGCTCTTACAATGAGCAGTACTTC. The encoded protein is CASSRQTSGSYNEQYF.

This chain connects TRBV7-2 to TRBJ2-5; TRBD2 might be the D (7 bases). Between the trimmed V and J ends, which lost 10 bases and 5 bases, there was a span of 20 bases. This CDR3 region has 14 residues. CDR1 and CDR2 from the germline V gene are SGHTA and FQGNSA. CDR3: CAIPTGGPKETQYF. As DNA, the CDR3 is TGTGCCATTCCAACCGGGGGGCCTAAGGAGACCCAGTACTTC.

The V and J genes are TRBV25-1 and TRBJ1-2; 7 bases map to TRBD1. With 5 bases clipped from V and 4 bases from J, the junction kept 10 bases outside the gene matches. The length of the CDR3 is 15 residues. Germline V gene data show CDR1 as MGHDK and CDR2 as SYGVNS. The CDR3 reads CASSRKATGPYGYTF. CDR3 nucleotide sequence: TGTGCCAGCAGTAGGAAAGCGACAGGGCCCTATGGCTACACCTTC.

Concerning this clonotype: A junction boundary mismatches the germline segment, possibly from a read error. The chain is built from TRBV25-1 and TRBJ2-1, with TRBD2 as a possible D gene (6 bases). Germline loops: CDR1 MGHDK, CDR2 SYGVNS. This CDR3 comprises 16 residues. In DNA, the CDR3 is TGTACCAGCAGTGAATATCTCATCGGGGGATACAATGAGCAGTTCTTC. Encoded protein: CTSSEYLIGGYNEQFF.